This T cell receptor (beta chain) was recorded in a study of T-cell reconstitution after alpha-beta-depleted transplantation in children. Researchers prepared the TCRbeta library using unique molecular identifiers, the study reports. MiXCR, applied by TCRdb to the PCR reads, yields one record per CDR3 protein. The sample shows about 240,000 distinct CDR3 sequences, 12% of them seen only once. V dropped 3 bases and J dropped 2 bases, with 10 bases sitting between them. The CDR3 extends over 13 amino acids. CDR1 and CDR2 from the germline V gene are GTSNPN and SVGIG (reference sequence). This clonotype was obtained from a human donor who donated a stem cell graft to a child with acute lymphoblastic leukemia. The V gene is TRBV30, the J gene TRBJ2-5; D not resolved. The specimen comprised PBMCs from the stem cell graft donor, sampled from the stem cell graft. CDR3 DNA: TGTGCCTGGAGCGTCGCCAGGCAAGAGACCCAGTACTTC. This translates into CAWSVARQETQYF. Based on the CDR3 plus reference TRBV30 and TRBJ2-5, the full variable domain is SQTIHQWPATLVQPVGSPLSLECTVEGTSNPNLYWYRQAAGRGLQLLFYSVGIGQISSEVPQNLSASRPQDRQFILSSKKLLLSDSGFYLCAWSVARQETQYFGPGTRLLVL.